This T cell receptor (beta chain) was sequenced in a study of vaccination and CD4 T cells after COVID-19. Study summary: Two of the convalescents were Hispanic, and convalescents were six males and four females. Overlapping SARS-CoV-2, HCoV-NL63, HCoV-OC43 and HCoV-229E spike peptides were used to stimulate cells.

Of note for this clonotype: The target antigen is unknown.

Findings and limits, study-wide: Rising from around 20 to 38, the median of SARS-CoV-2-reactive clonotypes did not change significantly.

At the Johns Hopkins FTIC core, DNA taken from cultured CD4+ T cells was sequenced by way of the Oncomine TCR Beta short-read assay. TCRdb re-derived calls from the PCR reads in MiXCR, one entry per CDR3 protein. The sample shows about 20,000 distinct CDR3 sequences, more than 70% of them seen only once. Treatment given: roughly ten-day PBMC culture with coronavirus spike peptide pools or control peptides (ViraFEST assay). Expanded clonotypes were found by TCR sequencing after peptide-pool stimulation (ViraFEST). Germline loops: CDR1 SGHAT, CDR2 FQNNGV. There are 14 residues in the CDR3. Trimming shortened V by 1 base and J by 4 bases, and 8 bases separated the two germline ends.

This clonotype originated in a human donor who received a COVID-19 vaccine. The chain carries TRBV11-2 and TRBJ1-3, with D unresolved. The specimen was CD4+ T cells from blood, cultured in vitro, collected after SARS-CoV-2 vaccination. The CDR3 sequence is CASSLGWGGNTIYF. The DNA of the CDR3 is TGTGCCAGCAGCTTAGGCTGGGGAGGAAACACCATATATTTT. Full variable domain (outside the CDR3, taken from reference TRBV11-2 and TRBJ1-3): EAGVAQSPRYKIIEKRQSVAFWCNPISGHATLYWYQQILGQGPKLLIQFQNNGVVDDSQLPKDRFSAERLKGVDSTLKIQPAKLEDSAVYLCASSLGWGGNTIYFGEGSWLTVV.